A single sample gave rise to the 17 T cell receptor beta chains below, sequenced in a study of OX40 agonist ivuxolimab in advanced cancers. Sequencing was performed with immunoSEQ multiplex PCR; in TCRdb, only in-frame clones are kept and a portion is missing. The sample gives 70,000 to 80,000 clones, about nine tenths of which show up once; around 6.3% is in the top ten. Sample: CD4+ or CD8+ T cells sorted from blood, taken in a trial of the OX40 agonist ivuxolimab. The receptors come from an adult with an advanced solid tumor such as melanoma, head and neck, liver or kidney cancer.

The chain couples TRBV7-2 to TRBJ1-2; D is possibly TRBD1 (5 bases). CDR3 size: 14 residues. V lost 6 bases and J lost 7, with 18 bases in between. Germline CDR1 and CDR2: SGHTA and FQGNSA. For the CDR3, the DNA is TGTGCCAGCAGTCCCGGACTGGGGGGAGGTGGCTACACCTTC. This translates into CASSPGLGGGGYTF.

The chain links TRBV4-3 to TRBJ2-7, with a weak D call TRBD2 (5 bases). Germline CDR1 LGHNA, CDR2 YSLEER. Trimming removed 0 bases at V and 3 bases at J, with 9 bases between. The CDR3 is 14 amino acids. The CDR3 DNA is TGCGCCAGCAGCCAAGATATCGGACTCTACGAGCAGTACTTC. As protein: CASSQDIGLYEQYF.

Here the CDR3 DNA reads TGCAGCGTTGAACAAGGGACAGGCAACTACGAGCAGTACTTC. The encoded protein is CSVEQGTGNYEQYF. This rearrangement joins TRBV29-1 to TRBJ2-7, with TRBD1 matching 8 bases. The CDR3 is 14 residues long. Trimming at V came to 2 bases and at J to 3 bases, leaving 6 bases not matched to a gene. CDR1 is SQVTM and CDR2 is ANQGSEA in the germline V gene.

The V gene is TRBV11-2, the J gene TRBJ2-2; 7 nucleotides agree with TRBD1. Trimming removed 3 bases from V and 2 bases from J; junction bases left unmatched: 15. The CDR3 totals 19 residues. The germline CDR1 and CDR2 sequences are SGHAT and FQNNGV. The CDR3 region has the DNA TGTGCCAGCAGCTTTCCCAGAGGCACAGGGGCTATTAACACCGGGGAGCTGTTTTTT. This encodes CASSFPRGTGAINTGELFF. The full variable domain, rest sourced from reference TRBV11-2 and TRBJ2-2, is EAGVAQSPRYKIIEKRQSVAFWCNPISGHATLYWYQQILGQGPKLLIQFQNNGVVDDSQLPKDRFSAERLKGVDSTLKIQPAKLEDSAVYLCASSFPRGTGAINTGELFFGEGSRLTVL.

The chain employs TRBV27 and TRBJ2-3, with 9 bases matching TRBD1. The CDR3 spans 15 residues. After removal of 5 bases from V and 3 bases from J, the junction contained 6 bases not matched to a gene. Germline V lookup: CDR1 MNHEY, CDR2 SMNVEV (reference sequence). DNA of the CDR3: TGTGCCAGCAGTCTAACAGGGGGCCGAACAGATACGCAGTATTTT. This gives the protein CASSLTGGRTDTQYF.

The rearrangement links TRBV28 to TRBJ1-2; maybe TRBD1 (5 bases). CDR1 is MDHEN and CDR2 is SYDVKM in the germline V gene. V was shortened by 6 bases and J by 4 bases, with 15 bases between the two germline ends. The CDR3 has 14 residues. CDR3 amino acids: CASRVRDALYGYTF. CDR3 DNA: TGTGCCAGCAGAGTTCGGGACGCCCTCTATGGCTACACCTTC.

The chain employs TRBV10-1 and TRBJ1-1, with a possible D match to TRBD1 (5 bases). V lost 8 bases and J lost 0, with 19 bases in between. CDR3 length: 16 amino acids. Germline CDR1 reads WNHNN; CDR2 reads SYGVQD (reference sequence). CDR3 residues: CASPSVSTVMNTEAFF. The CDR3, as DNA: TGCGCCAGCCCCTCGGTCTCGACAGTCATGAACACTGAAGCTTTCTTT.

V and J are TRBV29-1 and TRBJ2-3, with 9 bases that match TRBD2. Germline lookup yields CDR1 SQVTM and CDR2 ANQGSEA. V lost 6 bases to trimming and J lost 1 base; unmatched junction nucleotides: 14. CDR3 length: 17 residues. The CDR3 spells CSVQTSGPPRGTDTQYF. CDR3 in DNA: TGCAGCGTACAGACTAGCGGACCGCCTCGGGGCACAGATACGCAGTATTTT.

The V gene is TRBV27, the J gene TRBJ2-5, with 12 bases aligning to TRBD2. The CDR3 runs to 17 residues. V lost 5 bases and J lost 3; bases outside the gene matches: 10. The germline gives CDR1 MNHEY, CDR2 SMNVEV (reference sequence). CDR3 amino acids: CASSPLRTSGVEETQYF. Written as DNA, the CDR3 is TGTGCCAGCAGTCCTCTTAGGACTAGCGGGGTTGAAGAGACCCAGTACTTC.

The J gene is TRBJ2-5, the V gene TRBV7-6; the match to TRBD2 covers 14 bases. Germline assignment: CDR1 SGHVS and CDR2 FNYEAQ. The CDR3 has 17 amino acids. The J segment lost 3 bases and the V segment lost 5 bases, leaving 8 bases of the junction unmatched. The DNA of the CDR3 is TGTGCCAGCAGCCCCGGACTAGCGGGAGGCGATGAAGAGACCCAGTACTTC. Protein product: CASSPGLAGGDEETQYF.

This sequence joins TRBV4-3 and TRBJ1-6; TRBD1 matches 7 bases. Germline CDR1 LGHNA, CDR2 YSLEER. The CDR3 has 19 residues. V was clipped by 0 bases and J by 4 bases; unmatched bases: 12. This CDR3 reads CASSQDWGTEIRYNSPLHF. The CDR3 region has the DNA TGCGCCAGCAGCCAAGATTGGGGGACAGAGATACGATATAATTCACCCCTCCACTTT.

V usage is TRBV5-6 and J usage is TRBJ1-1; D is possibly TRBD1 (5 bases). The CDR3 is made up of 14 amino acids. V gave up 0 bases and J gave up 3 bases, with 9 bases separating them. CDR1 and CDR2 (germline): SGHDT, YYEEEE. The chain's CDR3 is CASSLVTGDTEAFF. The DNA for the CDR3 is TGTGCCAGCAGCTTGGTAACGGGGGACACTGAAGCTTTCTTT.

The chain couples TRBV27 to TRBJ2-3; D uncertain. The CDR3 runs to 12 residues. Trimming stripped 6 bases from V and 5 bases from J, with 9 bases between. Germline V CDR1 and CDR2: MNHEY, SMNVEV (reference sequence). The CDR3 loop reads CASSPNGDTQYF. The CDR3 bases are TGTGCCAGCAGCCCTAATGGAGATACGCAGTATTTT.

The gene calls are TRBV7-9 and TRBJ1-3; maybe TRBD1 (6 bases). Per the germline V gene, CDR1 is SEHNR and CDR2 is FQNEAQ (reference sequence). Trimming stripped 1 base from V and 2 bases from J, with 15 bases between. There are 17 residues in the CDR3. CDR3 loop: CASSLGLQGAAGNTIYF. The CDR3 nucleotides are TGTGCCAGCAGCTTAGGATTACAGGGCGCGGCTGGAAACACCATATATTTT.

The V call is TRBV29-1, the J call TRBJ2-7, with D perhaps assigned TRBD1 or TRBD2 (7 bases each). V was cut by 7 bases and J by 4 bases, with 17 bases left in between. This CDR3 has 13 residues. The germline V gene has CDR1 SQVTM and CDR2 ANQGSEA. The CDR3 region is CSAYWEGAYEQYF. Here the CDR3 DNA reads TGCAGCGCTTATTGGGAGGGGGCTTACGAGCAGTACTTC.

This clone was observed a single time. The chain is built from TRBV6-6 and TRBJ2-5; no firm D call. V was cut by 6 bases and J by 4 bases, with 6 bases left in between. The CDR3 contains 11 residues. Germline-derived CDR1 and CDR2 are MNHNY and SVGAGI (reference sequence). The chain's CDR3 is CASRVLETQYF. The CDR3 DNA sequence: TGTGCCAGCAGGGTATTAGAGACCCAGTACTTC.

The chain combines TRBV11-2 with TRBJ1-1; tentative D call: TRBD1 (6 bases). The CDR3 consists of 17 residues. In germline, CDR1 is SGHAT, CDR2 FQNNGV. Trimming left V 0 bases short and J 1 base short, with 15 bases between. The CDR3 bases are TGTGCCAGCAGCTTAGACCCAAGGACAGAACAGAACACTGAAGCTTTCTTT. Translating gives CASSLDPRTEQNTEAFF.